Listed here are 13 T cell receptor beta chains from one sample, sequenced in a study of T cell changes during pregnancy in multiple sclerosis. This table comes from immunoSEQ multiplex PCR, and its TCRdb copy is limited to in-frame clones, with some not included. The repertoire holds tens of thousands of clones, with roughly 92% as singletons. Sequencing was performed on CD4+ T cells from peripheral blood mononuclear cells, taken in the third trimester of pregnancy. All receptors derive from a female donor with multiple sclerosis, enrolled in a pregnancy study.

CDR3 loop: CASRTPNTGELFF. The CDR3 DNA reads as TGTGCCAGTAGAACACCGAACACCGGGGAGCTGTTTTTT. The chain joins TRBV19 to TRBJ2-2; D uncertain. Trimming left V 6 bases short and J 0 bases short, with 5 bases between. CDR1 LNHDA and CDR2 SQIVND come from the germline V gene (reference sequence). The length of the CDR3 is 13 residues.

This clone occurred once. This chain connects TRBV4-2 to TRBJ2-7, with D maybe TRBD2 (6 bases). Germline V gene sequence: CDR1 LGHNA, CDR2 YNFKEQ. The CDR3 extends over 12 amino acids. V was shortened by 4 bases and J by 5 bases, with 9 bases between the two germline ends. CDR3 sequence (DNA): TGTGCCAGCAGCCGGGACTTCCACGAGCAGTACTTC. This translates into CASSRDFHEQYF.

V gene TRBV6-5 combines with J gene TRBJ1-5; no firm D call. This CDR3 region has 14 residues. Germline CDR1 reads MNHEY; CDR2 reads SVGAGI. V lost 6 bases, J lost 3 bases, and 12 bases lay in between. CDR3 amino acids: CASSSTANNQPQHF. CDR3 bases: TGTGCCAGCAGCAGTACAGCTAACAATCAGCCCCAGCATTTT.

This chain joins TRBV27 and TRBJ2-7, with D perhaps TRBD1 (5 bases). Germline V gene sequence: CDR1 MNHEY, CDR2 SMNVEV (reference sequence). This CDR3 has 16 amino acids. Trimming took 1 base from V and 6 from J, leaving 19 bases between them. The CDR3 DNA reads as TGTGCCAGCAGTTTATACCCCACAGGCGGTTCGGGCGAGCAGTACTTC. Its translation is CASSLYPTGGSGEQYF.

This chain connects TRBV6-1 to TRBJ1-6; no clear D. The CDR3 is 14 residues long. Trimming removed 2 bases at V and 7 bases at J, with 9 bases between. CDR1 is MNHNS, CDR2 SASEGT, per germline. As DNA, the CDR3 is TGTGCCAGCAGTGAATTACGCAGAAATTCACCCCTCCACTTT. Protein sequence: CASSELRRNSPLHF.

The CDR3 DNA reads TGTGCCAGCAGCCCCGCTCGGACAGGCGCCGAGACCCAGTACTTC. It codes for CASSPARTGAETQYF. J is TRBJ2-5 and V is TRBV6-1; 7 nucleotides match TRBD1. This CDR3 spans 15 amino acids. V trimming: 6 bases; J trimming: 5 bases; junction bases outside the gene matches: 12. CDR1 is MNHNS and CDR2 is SASEGT in the germline V gene.

The chain carries TRBV18 and TRBJ2-5; a weak D match, TRBD1 (6 bases). The germline CDR1 and CDR2 sequences are KGHSH and LQKENI. This CDR3 comprises 16 residues. The V end lost 3 bases, the J end lost 1 base, and 15 bases lay between the germline ends. The DNA for the CDR3 is TGTGCCAGCTCACCCGTCGGCAGGGGATTCCAAGAGACCCAGTACTTC. This codes for CASSPVGRGFQETQYF. The entire variable domain, with the rest obtained from reference TRBV18 and TRBJ2-5, is as follows: NAGVMQNPRHLVRRRGQEARLRCSPMKGHSHVYWYRQLPEEGLKFMVYLQKENIIDESGMPKERFSAEFPKEGPSILRIQQVVRGDSAAYFCASSPVGRGFQETQYFGPGTRLLVL.

V usage is TRBV5-1 and J usage is TRBJ2-1; 8 bases fit TRBD2. Germline V gives CDR1 SGHRS, CDR2 YFSETQ. Trimming removed 4 bases from V and 2 bases from J; junction bases left unmatched: 5. The CDR3 covers 15 residues. In DNA, the CDR3 is TGCGCCAGCAGCGGTAGCGGGACCACCTACAATGAGCAGTTCTTC. Translating gives CASSGSGTTYNEQFF. The full variable domain, completed using reference TRBV5-1 and TRBJ2-1, is KAGVTQTPRYLIKTRGQQVTLSCSPISGHRSVSWYQQTPGQGLQFLFEYFSETQRNKGNFPGRFSGRQFSNSRSEMNVSTLELGDSALYLCASSGSGTTYNEQFFGPGTRLTVL.

This clone was picked up one time. The CDR3 sequence is CASSVAPPGNTIYF. The CDR3 region has the DNA TGTGCCAGCAGCGTAGCTCCTCCCGGAAACACCATATATTTT. The gene calls are TRBV9 and TRBJ1-3, with D unclear. Trimming pared 0 bases from V and 4 bases from J, leaving 8 bases between. The CDR3 length is 14 residues. CDR1 and CDR2 (germline): SGDLS, YYNGEE. Variable domain in full (rest from reference TRBV9 and TRBJ1-3): DSGVTQTPKHLITATGQRVTLRCSPRSGDLSVYWYQQSLDQGLQFLIQYYNGEERAKGNILERFSAQQFPDLHSELNLSSLELGDSALYFCASSVAPPGNTIYFGEGSWLTVV.

The chain couples TRBV6-6 to TRBJ2-3; 12 bases match TRBD2. Germline CDR1 is MNHNY and CDR2 is SVGAGI (reference sequence). The CDR3 is 15 residues long. V was clipped by 8 bases and J by 4 bases; unmatched bases: 7. CDR3 residues: CASGASSGRADTQYF. The DNA for the CDR3 is TGTGCCAGCGGCGCATCTAGCGGGAGGGCAGATACGCAGTATTTT.

The V and J genes are TRBV30 and TRBJ2-7; 7 bases match TRBD1. Per the germline V gene, CDR1 is GTSNPN and CDR2 is SVGIG (reference sequence). CDR3 length equals 14 residues. The V segment lost 3 bases and the J segment 0 bases; nucleotides outside the gene matches: 5. The CDR3 sequence is CAWRPGTASYEQYF. CDR3 DNA: TGTGCCTGGAGGCCCGGGACAGCCTCCTACGAGCAGTACTTC.

The table lists this clone with a few counts. V gene TRBV29-1 combines with J gene TRBJ1-1; D gene uncertain. Germline V lookup: CDR1 SQVTM, CDR2 ANQGSEA. The V end was cut by 2 bases, the J end by 1 base, with 2 bases between. This CDR3 contains 11 residues. In DNA, the CDR3 is TGCAGCGTTGAACGGAACACTGAAGCTTTCTTT. Translating it yields CSVERNTEAFF.

The chain carries TRBV5-6 and TRBJ2-1; 7 nucleotides agree with TRBD2. CDR1 and CDR2 from the germline V gene are SGHDT and YYEEEE. Trimming at V came to 0 bases and at J to 0 bases, leaving 6 bases not matched to a gene. CDR3 length: 17 residues. CDR3: CASSLEVSGYSYNEQFF. The DNA for the CDR3 is TGTGCCAGCAGCTTGGAGGTTAGCGGGTACTCCTACAATGAGCAGTTCTTC.